These T cell receptor beta chains were read from a single sample in a study of T-cell memory formation after mild COVID-19. TCRdb reanalysed the 5' RACE reads using MiXCR and keeps one entry per CDR3 protein. This table holds about 250,000 distinct CDR3 sequences, roughly 15% found once. Specimen: PBMCs or a T cell subset sorted from them (not recorded which). The receptors were gathered from an adult woman who had mild COVID-19 (a few samples of this study predate the infection). Cell type and time point are not known. The CDR3 runs from the conserved cysteine through the conserved F or W. The order of the fields is D gene, clone size, J gene, V gene, CDR3 protein, CDR3 DNA. The D gene is left open where the match is weak. For some rows the clone size is stated as once, few or many, or as a class when expanded; others skip it.

d_gene: TRBD2
abundance: few
j_gene: TRBJ2-3
v_gene: TRBV5-1
CDR3aa: CASSLGRTSGLRTDTQYF
CDR3nt: TGCGCCAGCAGCTTGGGTAGGACTAGCGGACTCCGCACAGATACGCAGTATTTT

d_gene: .
abundance: .
j_gene: TRBJ2-2
v_gene: TRBV24-1
CDR3aa: CAGGPNTGELFF
CDR3nt: TGTGCCGGAGGGCCGAACACCGGGGAGCTGTTTTTT

d_gene: TRBD1
abundance: .
j_gene: TRBJ1-2
v_gene: TRBV4-2
CDR3aa: CASSQRQGADGYTF
CDR3nt: TGTGCCAGCAGCCAACGACAGGGGGCGGATGGCTACACCTTC

d_gene: .
abundance: few
j_gene: TRBJ2-7
v_gene: TRBV15
CDR3aa: CATSRDKGEQYF
CDR3nt: TGTGCCACCAGCAGAGATAAGGGCGAGCAGTACTTC

d_gene: TRBD1
abundance: .
j_gene: TRBJ2-2
v_gene: TRBV15
CDR3aa: CATRWAGGRTGELFF
CDR3nt: TGTGCCACCAGGTGGGCAGGGGGCCGGACCGGGGAGCTGTTTTTT

d_gene: TRBD1
abundance: .
j_gene: TRBJ2-4
v_gene: TRBV11-3
CDR3aa: CASSSGDRKNIQYF
CDR3nt: TGTGCCAGCAGCTCCGGGGACAGAAAAAACATTCAGTACTTC

d_gene: TRBD2
abundance: few
j_gene: TRBJ2-2
v_gene: TRBV4-2
CDR3aa: CASRKTSGRRGVPGELFF
CDR3nt: TGTGCCAGCAGGAAGACTAGCGGGAGGCGAGGAGTCCCCGGGGAGCTGTTTTTT

d_gene: TRBD1
abundance: few
j_gene: TRBJ2-2
v_gene: TRBV12-3/TRBV12-4
CDR3aa: CASSFRDRGLSTGELFF
CDR3nt: TGTGCCAGCAGTTTCCGGGACAGGGGGCTTAGTACCGGGGAGCTGTTTTTT

d_gene: .
abundance: .
j_gene: TRBJ2-1
v_gene: TRBV5-6
CDR3aa: CASRGRGSDEQFF
CDR3nt: TGTGCCTCCCGGGGCAGGGGTTCGGATGAGCAGTTCTTC

d_gene: .
abundance: .
j_gene: TRBJ1-6
v_gene: TRBV20-1
CDR3aa: CSAIGQINSPLHF
CDR3nt: TGCAGTGCTATCGGACAGATTAATTCACCCCTCCACTTT

d_gene: .
abundance: few
j_gene: TRBJ1-5
v_gene: TRBV3-1
CDR3aa: CASSQHGGGSNQPQHF
CDR3nt: TGTGCCAGCAGCCAACATGGGGGCGGAAGCAATCAGCCCCAGCATTTT

d_gene: .
abundance: few
j_gene: TRBJ1-1
v_gene: TRBV7-2
CDR3aa: CASSTGRLKNTEAFF
CDR3nt: TGTGCCAGCAGCACGGGACGGTTGAAGAACACTGAAGCTTTCTTT

d_gene: TRBD1
abundance: few
j_gene: TRBJ1-2
v_gene: TRBV7-9
CDR3aa: CASSSIQGQGSGYTF
CDR3nt: TGTGCCAGCAGCTCTATCCAGGGACAGGGCTCTGGCTACACCTTC

d_gene: .
abundance: few
j_gene: TRBJ1-5
v_gene: TRBV9
CDR3aa: CASSYRADQPQHF
CDR3nt: TGTGCCAGCAGCTATCGGGCTGATCAGCCCCAGCATTTT

d_gene: TRBD1
abundance: .
j_gene: TRBJ2-3
v_gene: TRBV7-8
CDR3aa: CASSHEGQFADTQYF
CDR3nt: TGTGCCAGCAGCCACGAGGGACAGTTCGCAGATACGCAGTATTTT

d_gene: .
abundance: .
j_gene: TRBJ2-7
v_gene: TRBV28
CDR3aa: CASSSFRREQYF
CDR3nt: TGTGCCAGCAGTTCCTTTCGGAGGGAGCAGTACTTC

d_gene: TRBD2
abundance: few
j_gene: TRBJ2-3
v_gene: TRBV9
CDR3aa: CASSVGSSGGADTQYF
CDR3nt: TGTGCCAGCAGCGTAGGGTCTAGCGGGGGCGCAGATACGCAGTATTTT

d_gene: TRBD1
abundance: .
j_gene: TRBJ2-3
v_gene: TRBV5-1
CDR3aa: CASSLQGGETDTQYF
CDR3nt: TGCGCCAGCAGCCTACAGGGGGGCGAGACAGATACGCAGTATTTT

d_gene: .
abundance: few
j_gene: TRBJ1-1
v_gene: TRBV5-1
CDR3aa: CASSSTALSGEAFF
CDR3nt: TGCGCCAGCAGCTCTACAGCCCTCTCAGGTGAAGCTTTCTTT

d_gene: TRBD2
abundance: .
j_gene: TRBJ2-7
v_gene: TRBV7-9
CDR3aa: CASSPTSGASYEQYF
CDR3nt: TGTGCCAGCAGCCCGACTAGCGGGGCCTCCTACGAGCAGTACTTC

d_gene: .
abundance: .
j_gene: TRBJ1-2
v_gene: TRBV6-6
CDR3aa: CASSYTGEDAYTF
CDR3nt: TGTGCCAGCAGTTACACGGGAGAAGATGCCTACACCTTC

d_gene: TRBD2
abundance: .
j_gene: TRBJ2-1
v_gene: TRBV12-3/TRBV12-4
CDR3aa: CASSFASGKMRVHEQFF
CDR3nt: TGTGCCAGCAGTTTTGCTAGCGGGAAAATGAGGGTCCATGAGCAGTTCTTC

d_gene: TRBD1
abundance: few
j_gene: TRBJ2-1
v_gene: TRBV7-9
CDR3aa: CASSLGGTVSYNEQFF
CDR3nt: TGTGCCAGCAGCTTAGGGGGGACAGTATCCTACAATGAGCAGTTCTTC

d_gene: .
abundance: many
j_gene: TRBJ2-2
v_gene: TRBV2
CDR3aa: CASSGTANTGELFF
CDR3nt: TGTGCCAGCAGTGGCACAGCCAACACCGGGGAGCTGTTTTTT

d_gene: .
abundance: many
j_gene: TRBJ1-1
v_gene: TRBV12-3/TRBV12-4
CDR3aa: CASSGVEAFF
CDR3nt: TGTGCCAGCAGTGGAGTAGAAGCTTTCTTT

d_gene: TRBD2
abundance: few
j_gene: TRBJ2-5
v_gene: TRBV6-5
CDR3aa: CASSLTSGVKRETQYF
CDR3nt: TGTGCCAGCAGTTTGACTAGCGGGGTTAAGCGAGAGACCCAGTACTTC

d_gene: .
abundance: .
j_gene: TRBJ2-7
v_gene: TRBV6-6
CDR3aa: CASSYQGQHEQYF
CDR3nt: TGTGCCAGCAGTTACCAGGGGCAACACGAGCAGTACTTC

d_gene: .
abundance: .
j_gene: TRBJ1-5
v_gene: TRBV3-1
CDR3aa: CAARGGEEQPQHF
CDR3nt: TGTGCCGCCCGAGGCGGGGAGGAACAGCCCCAGCATTTT

d_gene: .
abundance: few
j_gene: TRBJ2-1
v_gene: TRBV9
CDR3aa: CASSVERGLNEQFF
CDR3nt: TGTGCCAGCAGCGTAGAGAGGGGCCTCAATGAGCAGTTCTTC

d_gene: .
abundance: few
j_gene: TRBJ1-5
v_gene: TRBV20-1
CDR3aa: CSARIAGSNQPQHF
CDR3nt: TGCAGTGCAAGGATCGCGGGTAGCAATCAGCCCCAGCATTTT

d_gene: TRBD2
abundance: .
j_gene: TRBJ2-7
v_gene: TRBV5-1
CDR3aa: CASSLGGLAGYEQYF
CDR3nt: TGCGCCAGCAGCTTGGGGGGACTAGCGGGCTACGAGCAGTACTTC

d_gene: .
abundance: few
j_gene: TRBJ1-3
v_gene: TRBV6-1
CDR3aa: CASSTRRGTAPGNTIYF
CDR3nt: TGTGCCAGCAGTACCCGGCGGGGGACCGCCCCTGGAAACACCATATATTTT

d_gene: .
abundance: .
j_gene: TRBJ2-1
v_gene: TRBV13
CDR3aa: CASSLTLSYNEQFF
CDR3nt: TGTGCCAGCAGCTTGACTCTCTCCTACAATGAGCAGTTCTTC

d_gene: .
abundance: .
j_gene: TRBJ2-7
v_gene: TRBV13
CDR3aa: CASSFDTDYEQYF
CDR3nt: TGTGCCAGCAGCTTCGACACAGACTACGAGCAGTACTTC

d_gene: TRBD1
abundance: .
j_gene: TRBJ1-2
v_gene: TRBV7-2
CDR3aa: CASSPRQGANYGYTF
CDR3nt: TGTGCCAGCAGCCCGCGACAGGGGGCGAACTATGGCTACACCTTC

d_gene: TRBD1
abundance: few
j_gene: TRBJ1-2
v_gene: TRBV30
CDR3aa: CAWGSLQGVAFLTGYTF
CDR3nt: TGTGCCTGGGGTTCCCTACAGGGGGTTGCCTTCCTAACGGGCTACACCTTC

d_gene: .
abundance: .
j_gene: TRBJ1-1
v_gene: TRBV12-3/TRBV12-4
CDR3aa: CASSLRQTMNTEAFF
CDR3nt: TGTGCCAGCAGTTTGAGACAGACCATGAACACTGAAGCTTTCTTT

d_gene: .
abundance: .
j_gene: TRBJ1-1
v_gene: TRBV12-3/TRBV12-4
CDR3aa: CASSLEGPTEAFF
CDR3nt: TGTGCCAGCAGTTTAGAGGGGCCCACGGAAGCTTTCTTT

d_gene: TRBD1
abundance: few
j_gene: TRBJ2-7
v_gene: TRBV12-3/TRBV12-4
CDR3aa: CASRRTGTGYEQYF
CDR3nt: TGTGCCAGCAGAAGGACAGGGACGGGCTACGAGCAGTACTTC

d_gene: .
abundance: .
j_gene: TRBJ2-1
v_gene: TRBV2
CDR3aa: CASSAPFRGPARDEQFF
CDR3nt: TGTGCCAGCAGTGCCCCTTTTCGGGGCCCCGCTCGCGATGAGCAGTTCTTC

d_gene: TRBD2
abundance: .
j_gene: TRBJ2-1
v_gene: TRBV7-3
CDR3aa: CASSERGGFINEQFF
CDR3nt: TGTGCCAGCAGCGAGCGGGGGGGCTTTATAAATGAGCAGTTCTTC

d_gene: .
abundance: few
j_gene: TRBJ2-5
v_gene: TRBV6-5
CDR3aa: CASSNTASDQYF
CDR3nt: TGTGCCAGCAGCAACACGGCGTCGGACCAGTACTTC

d_gene: .
abundance: .
j_gene: TRBJ2-5
v_gene: TRBV7-2
CDR3aa: CASSSQGGETQYF
CDR3nt: TGTGCCAGCAGCTCCCAGGGAGGTGAGACCCAGTACTTC

d_gene: .
abundance: .
j_gene: TRBJ2-1
v_gene: TRBV10-2
CDR3aa: CASSEGLYNEQFF
CDR3nt: TGCGCCAGCAGTGAGGGACTATACAATGAGCAGTTCTTC

d_gene: TRBD1
abundance: many
j_gene: TRBJ1-1
v_gene: TRBV5-1
CDR3aa: CASSLEVQGATEAFF
CDR3nt: TGCGCCAGCAGCTTGGAGGTACAGGGGGCTACTGAAGCTTTCTTT

d_gene: .
abundance: many
j_gene: TRBJ2-3
v_gene: TRBV6-5
CDR3aa: CASSSRDIADTQYF
CDR3nt: TGTGCCAGCAGTTCCCGGGACATCGCAGATACGCAGTATTTT

d_gene: .
abundance: .
j_gene: TRBJ1-1
v_gene: TRBV5-1
CDR3aa: CASSFQGLTNTEAFF
CDR3nt: TGCGCCAGCAGCTTCCAGGGTCTTACGAACACTGAAGCTTTCTTT

d_gene: .
abundance: few
j_gene: TRBJ2-3
v_gene: TRBV5-1
CDR3aa: CASSPFDDGFTDTQYF
CDR3nt: TGCGCCAGCAGCCCGTTTGACGACGGTTTCACAGATACGCAGTATTTT

d_gene: .
abundance: .
j_gene: TRBJ1-1
v_gene: TRBV5-1
CDR3aa: CASRAEMLNTEAFF
CDR3nt: TGCGCCAGCAGAGCGGAGATGTTGAACACTGAAGCTTTCTTT

d_gene: .
abundance: .
j_gene: TRBJ1-4
v_gene: TRBV5-1
CDR3aa: CASSLGVGTNEKLFF
CDR3nt: TGCGCCAGCAGCTTGGGGGTCGGAACTAATGAAAAACTGTTTTTT